This passage covers 16 T cell receptor beta chains from one sample sequenced in a study of blood T cell repertoires in COVID-19. TCRdb's copy holds only in-frame clones and misses some; the assay was immunoSEQ multiplex PCR. This table has 150,000 to 200,000 clones, roughly four fifths appearing once. Sequencing was done on a sample of peripheral blood. All receptors derive from a middle-aged woman with COVID-19, enrolled during active disease.

The chain employs TRBV10-2 and TRBJ2-5; 8 nucleotides line up with TRBD2. V was pared by 10 bases and J by 1 base, with 2 bases of the junction left unmatched. This CDR3 is 12 amino acids long. Germline CDR1 is WSHSY and CDR2 is SAAADI. In DNA form, the CDR3 reads TGCGCCACGGGGGGGGTCCAAGAGACCCAGTACTTC. Its translation: CATGGVQETQYF.

V is TRBV5-4 and J is TRBJ2-7, with D hard to call. CDR1 is SGHNT, CDR2 YYREEE, per germline (reference sequence). This CDR3 spans 15 amino acids. With 4 bases removed from V and 0 bases from J, the gap between germline ends came to 14 bases. CDR3 loop: CASSPYGLSSYEQYV. The CDR3 DNA follows: TGTGCCAGCAGCCCGTATGGGCTCAGCTCCTACGAGCAGTACGTC.

This clone was counted a single time. The chain has TRBV6-5 and TRBJ2-7; D is undetermined. The length of the CDR3 is 14 residues. Trimming left V 6 bases short and J 0 bases short, with 12 bases between. Germline V CDR1 and CDR2: MNHEY, SVGAGI. CDR3 nucleotide sequence: TGTGCCAGCAGCCTAGGAGTACACTCCTACGAGCAGTACTTC. It specifies CASSLGVHSYEQYF.

This clone was seen just once. The V and J genes are TRBV5-4 and TRBJ2-5, with a tentative D call TRBD2 (6 bases). Germline CDR1 SGHNT, CDR2 YYREEE (reference sequence). CDR3 size: 16 residues. Between the trimmed V and J ends, which lost 3 bases and 5 bases, there was a span of 20 bases. In DNA, the CDR3 is TGTGCCAGCAGCTCACCCAGGGAGGCTAGCTATGAGACCCAGTACTTC. Protein product: CASSSPREASYETQYF.

The chain recombines TRBV3-1 (or the pseudogene TRBV3-2) with TRBJ1-1; D is undetermined. V was pared by 0 bases and J by 4 bases, with 12 bases between. Germline V gene lookup returns CDR1 LGHDT and CDR2 YNNKEL (reference sequence). The CDR3 runs to 15 residues. The CDR3 spells CASSQDGFTSTEAFF. In DNA form, the CDR3 reads TGTGCCAGCAGCCAAGACGGGTTTACTAGCACTGAAGCTTTCTTT.

J is TRBJ2-5 and V is TRBV19; 7 bases map to TRBD2. With 3 bases clipped from V and 5 bases from J, the junction kept 3 bases outside the gene matches. This CDR3 is built from 13 residues. The germline gives CDR1 LNHDA, CDR2 SQIVND (reference sequence). The CDR3, as DNA: TGTGCCAGTAGTATTTTTAGCGGGGAGACCCAGTACTTC. It encodes CASSIFSGETQYF.

This clone came up once. V is TRBV27 and J is TRBJ2-7, with a weak D call TRBD1 (5 bases). CDR3 length: 13 amino acids. Per the germline V gene, CDR1 is MNHEY and CDR2 is SMNVEV (reference sequence). Between the trimmed V and J ends, which lost 3 bases and 4 bases, there was a span of 10 bases. The CDR3 bases are TGTGCCAGCAGTTTGTCAGGGTCATACGAGCAGTACTTC. It specifies CASSLSGSYEQYF.

This chain links TRBV27 with TRBJ2-1; 7 nucleotides match TRBD1. Looked up from germline, CDR1 is MNHEY and CDR2 is SMNVEV (reference sequence). The CDR3 is 12 amino acids. Trimming removed 5 bases from V and 15 bases from J; junction bases left unmatched: 10. The CDR3 DNA sequence: TGTGCCAGCAGTAGCGACAGGGCGGCTTGGTTCTTC. Translated, it gives CASSSDRAAWFF.

CDR3 nucleotides: TGCGCCAGCAGCTTAGGGACAGGGGTTGTCAATGAGCAGTTCTTC. Its translation is CASSLGTGVVNEQFF. V gene TRBV5-1 combines with J gene TRBJ2-1; 10 positions agree with TRBD1. Trimming took 2 bases from V and 6 from J; bases not matched to a gene: 5. The CDR3 runs to 15 residues. Germline CDR1 SGHRS, CDR2 YFSETQ.

The chain recombines TRBV7-2 with TRBJ1-4; D remains unclear. V lost 5 bases and J lost 8, with 18 bases in between. The CDR3 extends over 15 amino acids. The germline V gene has CDR1 SGHTA and CDR2 FQGNSA. The DNA for the CDR3 is TGTGCCAGCAGCCCGTACCCGGTGCGGTGGGAAAAACTGTTTTTT. It codes for CASSPYPVRWEKLFF.

This clone was seen only a few times. The rearrangement uses TRBV6-8 and TRBJ1-6; D gene uncertain. V dropped 7 bases and J dropped 16 bases, with 17 bases sitting between them. Germline V lookup: CDR1 MNHGY, CDR2 SAAAGT. CDR3 length: 12 residues. CDR3 region: CASINAPMRLHF. The DNA of the CDR3 is TGTGCCAGCATCAACGCTCCCATGAGGCTCCACTTT.

V is TRBV7-2 and J is TRBJ1-4, with TRBD1 matching 12 bases. Germline V gene lookup returns CDR1 SGHTA and CDR2 FQGNSA. Germline trimming cut 5 bases from V and 6 bases from J; bases unmatched to any gene: 10. The CDR3 is 17 residues long. The chain's CDR3 is CASSVRGTGGAYEKLFF. CDR3 nucleotides: TGTGCCAGCAGCGTCCGGGGGACAGGGGGCGCGTATGAAAAACTGTTTTTT.

The CDR3 spells CASSSTSGQETQYF. In DNA form, the CDR3 reads TGTGCCAGCTCCTCAACTAGCGGCCAAGAGACCCAGTACTTC. The V and J genes are TRBV18 and TRBJ2-5; 8 bases match TRBD2. Per germline, CDR1 KGHSH and CDR2 LQKENI. J lost 1 base, V lost 6 bases, and 4 bases had no gene match. The CDR3 length is 14 residues. Filled out from reference TRBV18 and TRBJ2-5, the complete variable domain reads NAGVMQNPRHLVRRRGQEARLRCSPMKGHSHVYWYRQLPEEGLKFMVYLQKENIIDESGMPKERFSAEFPKEGPSILRIQQVVRGDSAAYFCASSSTSGQETQYFGPGTRLLVL.

The chain combines TRBV19 with TRBJ2-1, with 11 nucleotides matching TRBD2. The J segment lost 4 bases and the V segment lost 8 bases, leaving 10 bases of the junction unmatched. Germline values: CDR1 LNHDA, CDR2 SQIVND (reference sequence). The CDR3 length is 16 residues. The CDR3 coding sequence is TGTGCCAGTCGTGCTAGCGGGGGGACGAGATACAATGAGCAGTTCTTC. This encodes CASRASGGTRYNEQFF.

This chain connects TRBV14 to TRBJ2-7, with 7 bases that match TRBD1. V lost 4 bases, J lost 6 bases, and 6 bases stayed unmatched. CDR1 SGHDN and CDR2 FVKESK come from the germline V gene. The CDR3 runs 13 residues. CDR3 nucleotide sequence: TGTGCCAGCAGCCCCCACAGGGGTGGCGAGCAGTACTTC. This gives the protein CASSPHRGGEQYF. Filled out from reference TRBV14 and TRBJ2-7, the complete variable domain reads EAGVTQFPSHSVIEKGQTVTLRCDPISGHDNLYWYRRVMGKEIKFLLHFVKESKQDESGMPNNRFLAERTGGTYSTLKVQPAELEDSGVYFCASSPHRGGEQYFGPGTRLTVT.

This clone was observed a handful of times. This chain uses TRBV9 with TRBJ2-2; 7 positions match TRBD1. With V trimmed by 3 bases and J by 5 bases, 1 base remained unmatched. Germline assignment: CDR1 SGDLS and CDR2 YYNGEE. The CDR3 is made up of 13 amino acids. The CDR3 loop is CASSETGTGELFF. The CDR3 DNA reads TGTGCCAGCAGCGAGACAGGGACCGGGGAGCTGTTTTTT.